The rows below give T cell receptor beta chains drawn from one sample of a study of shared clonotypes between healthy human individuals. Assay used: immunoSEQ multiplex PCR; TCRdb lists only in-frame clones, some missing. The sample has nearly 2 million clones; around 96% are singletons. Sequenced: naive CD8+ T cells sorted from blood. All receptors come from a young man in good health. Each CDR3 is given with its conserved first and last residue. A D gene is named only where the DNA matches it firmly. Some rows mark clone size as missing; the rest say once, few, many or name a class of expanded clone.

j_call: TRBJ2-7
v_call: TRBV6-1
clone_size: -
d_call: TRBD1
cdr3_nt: TGTGCCAGCAGTGCCCTGACAGGGCCCGAGCAGTACTTC
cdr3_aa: CASSALTGPEQYF

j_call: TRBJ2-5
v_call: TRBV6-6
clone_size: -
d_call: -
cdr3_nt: TGTGCCAGCAGCCCTGATAGAGTGACCCAGTACTTC
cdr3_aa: CASSPDRVTQYF

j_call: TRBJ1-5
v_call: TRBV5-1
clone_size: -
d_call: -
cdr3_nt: TGCGCCAGCAGCTTGGCCGGGAGTTGGCCCCAGCATTTT
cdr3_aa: CASSLAGSWPQHF

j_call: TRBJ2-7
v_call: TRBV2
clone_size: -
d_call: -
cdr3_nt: TGTGCCAGCAGTCGTGGGGGAGAGTCCTACGAGCAGTACTTC
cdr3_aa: CASSRGGESYEQYF

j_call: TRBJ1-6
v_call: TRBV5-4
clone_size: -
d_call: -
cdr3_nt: TGTGCCGGGAGGCAAGATAATTCACCCCTCCACTTT
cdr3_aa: CAGRQDNSPLHF

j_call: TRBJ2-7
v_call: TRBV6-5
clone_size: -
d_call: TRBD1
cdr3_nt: TGTGCCAGCAGTTACGGGACAGGGAAAGGCGAGCAGTACTTC
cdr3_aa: CASSYGTGKGEQYF

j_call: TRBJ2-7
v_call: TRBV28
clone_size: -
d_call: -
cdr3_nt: TGTGCCAGCAGCCTTAGGGTAAGCTCCTACGAGCAGTACTTC
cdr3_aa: CASSLRVSSYEQYF

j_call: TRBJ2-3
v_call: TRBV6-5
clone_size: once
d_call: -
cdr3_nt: TGTGCCAGCAGTCCAACAGGATATAGCACAGATACGCAGTATTTT
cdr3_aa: CASSPTGYSTDTQYF

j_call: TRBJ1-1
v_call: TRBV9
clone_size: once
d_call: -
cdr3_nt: TGTGCCAGCAGCCCCCAGGGTGGAGAGAACACTGAAGCTTTCTTT
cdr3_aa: CASSPQGGENTEAFF

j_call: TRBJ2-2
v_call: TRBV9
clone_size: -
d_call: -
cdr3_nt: TGTGCCAGCAGCCCCCGTTCGTGGGAATCCACCGGGGAGCTGTTTTTT
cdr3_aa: CASSPRSWESTGELFF

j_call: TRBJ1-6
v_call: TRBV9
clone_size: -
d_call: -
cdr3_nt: TGTGCCAGCAGCGCCGAGAGCTCCTATAATTCACCCCTCCACTTT
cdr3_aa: CASSAESSYNSPLHF

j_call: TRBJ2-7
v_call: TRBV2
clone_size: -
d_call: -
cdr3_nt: TGTGCCAGCCGTACTTACGAGCAGTACTTC
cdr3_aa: CASRTYEQYF

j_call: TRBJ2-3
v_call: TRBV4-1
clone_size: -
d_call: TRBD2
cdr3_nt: TGCGCCAGCAGCCAATCAGGCCGGGGGGACGCAGATACGCAGTATTTT
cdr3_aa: CASSQSGRGDADTQYF

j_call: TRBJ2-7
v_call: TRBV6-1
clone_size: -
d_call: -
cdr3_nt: TGTGCCAGCAGTGAAACAGGGTTCTACGAGCAGTACTTC
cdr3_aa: CASSETGFYEQYF

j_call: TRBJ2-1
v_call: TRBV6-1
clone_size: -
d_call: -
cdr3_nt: TGTGCCAGCAGCTTCGACAGGAGTTACTACAATGAGCAGTTCTTC
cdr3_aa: CASSFDRSYYNEQFF

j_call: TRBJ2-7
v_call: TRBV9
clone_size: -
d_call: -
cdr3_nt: TGTGCCAGCAGCCCTCCAGGGAGGTCCTACGAGCAGTACTTC
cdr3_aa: CASSPPGRSYEQYF

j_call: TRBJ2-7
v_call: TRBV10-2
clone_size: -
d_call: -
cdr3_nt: TGCGCCAGCAGTGTGAATCCTTACGAGCAGTACTTC
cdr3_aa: CASSVNPYEQYF

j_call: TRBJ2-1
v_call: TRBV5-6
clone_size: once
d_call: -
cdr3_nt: TGTGCCAGCAGCTTGGCGGTAGGGGGTGAATTCTACAATGAGCAGTTCTTC
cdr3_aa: CASSLAVGGEFYNEQFF

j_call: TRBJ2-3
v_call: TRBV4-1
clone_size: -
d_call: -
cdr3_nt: TGCGCCAGCAGCCAGGCCGAGGGCATCACAGATACGCAGTATTTT
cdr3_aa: CASSQAEGITDTQYF

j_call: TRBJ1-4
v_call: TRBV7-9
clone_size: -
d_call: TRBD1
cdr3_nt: TGTGCCAGCAGCTTAATTAATACCGGGACAGAGGATAATGAAAAACTGTTTTTT
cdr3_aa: CASSLINTGTEDNEKLFF

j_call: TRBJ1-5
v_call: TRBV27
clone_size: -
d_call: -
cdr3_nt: TGTGCCAGCAGTTTAGTTTCCCCCGGGACAACGGGGAGTCAGCCCCAGCATTTT
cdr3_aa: CASSLVSPGTTGSQPQHF

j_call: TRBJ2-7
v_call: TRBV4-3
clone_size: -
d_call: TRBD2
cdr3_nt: TGCGCCAGCAGCCAGGAAGTAGCGGGAGAATTTAGGGAGCAGTACTTC
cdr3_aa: CASSQEVAGEFREQYF

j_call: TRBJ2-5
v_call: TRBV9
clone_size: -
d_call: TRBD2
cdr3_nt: TGTGCCAGCAGCGTAGTGCCAGCGGGGCTCCAAGAGACCCAGTACTTC
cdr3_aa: CASSVVPAGLQETQYF

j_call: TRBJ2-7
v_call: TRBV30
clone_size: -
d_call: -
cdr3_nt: TGTGCCTGGAGTTTGGACCTAGCTACCGAGCAGTACTTC
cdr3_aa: CAWSLDLATEQYF

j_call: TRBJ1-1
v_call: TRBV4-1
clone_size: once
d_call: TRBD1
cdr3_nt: TGCGCCAGCAGCCAAGATCCCAGGGGGTCGAACACTGAAGCTTTCTTT
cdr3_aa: CASSQDPRGSNTEAFF

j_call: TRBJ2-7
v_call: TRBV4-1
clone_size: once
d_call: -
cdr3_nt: TGCGCCAGCAGCCAAGCGCGGCAGGGGAGCGAGCAGTACTTC
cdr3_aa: CASSQARQGSEQYF

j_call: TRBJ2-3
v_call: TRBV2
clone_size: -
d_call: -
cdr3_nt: TGTGCCAGCAGTGGGTCCACAGATACGCAGTATTTT
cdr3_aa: CASSGSTDTQYF

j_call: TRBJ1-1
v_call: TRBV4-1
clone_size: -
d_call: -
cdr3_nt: TGCGCCAGCAGCCAAGATCCACTGACTGAAGCTTTCTTT
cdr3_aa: CASSQDPLTEAFF

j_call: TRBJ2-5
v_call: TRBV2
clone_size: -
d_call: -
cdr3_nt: TGTGCCAGCAGTGACGGGTCCGTTGATGAGACCCAGTACTTC
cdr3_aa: CASSDGSVDETQYF

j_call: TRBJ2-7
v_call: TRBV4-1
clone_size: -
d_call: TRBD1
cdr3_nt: TGCGCCAGCAGCCCTAGGACAGGGCGCTACGAGCAGTACTTC
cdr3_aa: CASSPRTGRYEQYF

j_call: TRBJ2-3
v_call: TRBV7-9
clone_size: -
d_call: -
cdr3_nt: TGTGCCAGCAGCTTAGGATTTGGGAGAACCAACCTAGATACGCAGTATTTT
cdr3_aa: CASSLGFGRTNLDTQYF

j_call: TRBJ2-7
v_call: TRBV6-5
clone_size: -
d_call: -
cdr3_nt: TGTGCCAGCAGTTCGAATGGGCAGGGCTACGAGCAGTACTTC
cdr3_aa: CASSSNGQGYEQYF

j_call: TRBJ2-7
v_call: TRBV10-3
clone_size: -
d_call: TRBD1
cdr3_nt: TGTGCCATCAGTGAGCCAGAGGACAGGCCCCACTCCTACGAGCAGTACTTC
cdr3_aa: CAISEPEDRPHSYEQYF

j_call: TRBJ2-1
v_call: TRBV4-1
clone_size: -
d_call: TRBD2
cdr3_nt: TGCGCCAGCAGCCAAGCTAGCGGGGGAGAGGACAATGAGCAGTTCTTC
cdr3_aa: CASSQASGGEDNEQFF

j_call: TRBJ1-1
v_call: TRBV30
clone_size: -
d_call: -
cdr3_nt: TGTGCCTGGAGTATACTCCCGAGGGACACTGAAGCTTTCTTT
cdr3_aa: CAWSILPRDTEAFF

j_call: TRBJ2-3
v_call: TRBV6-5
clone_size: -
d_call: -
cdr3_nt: TGTGCCAGCAGTTTAGCGGTATTGGGCACAGATACGCAGTATTTT
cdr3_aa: CASSLAVLGTDTQYF

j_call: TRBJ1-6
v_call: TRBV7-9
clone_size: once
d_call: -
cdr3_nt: TGTGCCAGCAGCTTTGATAATTCACCCCTCCACTTT
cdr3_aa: CASSFDNSPLHF

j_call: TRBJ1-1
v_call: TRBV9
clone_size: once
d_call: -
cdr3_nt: TGTGCCAGCAGCTATCAAGGGAACACTGAAGCTTTCTTT
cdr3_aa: CASSYQGNTEAFF